This T cell receptor beta chain was identified in a study of immune aging and cytomegalovirus after organ transplant (dated by TCRdb to the early 2020s). Some background on the complete study: All transplant recipients received three-drug immunosuppression with prednisone, tacrolimus, and mycophenolate.

General findings and caveats noted by the study authors: Since the sequencing data did not include a CD57 measurement, a conservative gene-based definition of aging was used in its place. A larger share of large clones was made up of TEMRA cells, and in the seven largest clones (1904 cells) aged and TEMRA cells were gained while TCM cells were lost. Following viremia, aged-phenotype cells rose post-transplant in clones of any size, with the rise occurring earlier in large clones (days 200-264) than in small clones.

This specimen's time point label, per the study, means: five sample-tagged time points from pre-transplant (day -1) to day 368 post-transplant, pooled. PBMC were thawed and then stimulated for more than 9 hours with a CMV IE-1 overlapping peptide library, with no transport inhibitors added. After being thawed and rested overnight, the cells were stimulated in R10 medium along with CD28/CD49d costimulation. The IE-1 peptide library consisted of 15-amino-acid peptides overlapping by 11 amino acids. Each time point was barcoded with BD Single-Cell Multiplexing Kit Sample Tags, pooled, and stained with oligo-conjugated anti-CD45RA plus sorting antibodies. A BD FACSAria III was used to sort CMV-responsive CD8+CD137+ and CD4+CD154+ T cells at 4-way purity. EDTA vacutainers were used to collect blood, which was then processed with a Ficoll gradient within 1-24 hours. A single count supports this clonotype. There is no known antigen for this receptor. No base quality information exists; no much larger clone differs at one position. A single read offers scant evidence.

Library prep was done by single-cell sequencing. The listed sequencing device is Illumina NovaSeq 6000. The BD Rhapsody Targeted mRNA and AbSeq Reagent Kit, in a microwell format, was used for cell capture and library preparation. The libraries included TCR, sample tags, AbSeq, and targeted mRNA drawn from the Human T-Cell Expression Panel together with custom TOX and TOX2 primers. An Illumina NovaSeq was used to sequence the libraries. Turning to the authors' computational methods: The analysis covered around 10,000 cells in total, of which over 7,000 were CD8 T cells and around 4,900 were CD8 T cells with an identifiable TCR CDR3. On the Seven Bridges Genomics platform, raw data were run through the BD Rhapsody Targeted Analysis Pipeline with V(D)J processing. Quality control, Sample Tag demultiplexing with Lex-BDSMK, clone identification with VDJ Explorer, and Seurat clustering were all done in SeqGeq 1.6.0. Clones making up <1% of CD8 T cells were classified as non-expanded, and clones making up >2.5% of the sample were classified as clonal expansions. TCRdb handled the public reads itself, with Q25 trimming in fastp and clone calling in MiXCR, and kept productive beta chains. Each entry is one CDR3 protein sequence, shown with its most common DNA and genes. TCRdb, not the authors, supplied the V and J calls. A total of about 21,000 distinct CDR3 sequences appear in this sample, about a third of them only once. Of the sample, 25% is held by the ten largest clones.

V is pared back by 0 bases and J by 12 bases, with 19 bases lying between the germline termini. As encoded in the germline V gene, CDR1 is SGHRS while CDR2 is YFSETQ. From the cysteine through the phenylalanine, the CDR3 covers 14 amino acids. Left in the record is the CDR3 DNA by itself, 42 bases read in frame from the first base. The sequence links TRBV5-1 to TRBJ2-7, with a weak D call of TRBD1 (5 bases match). The sequencing used CMV peptide-activated CD4+ and CD8+ T cells sorted from blood, collected at five time points, pooled. The sample's cell subset or site label is to be understood as: sorted CD8+CD137+ and CD4+CD154+ T cells after about 12 h CMV IE-1 peptide stimulation. This sequence was found in a female donor who had a heart transplant and CMV viremia. In nucleotide form, the sequence is TGCGCCAGCAGCTTGGGTGGTAGGGGCTACGGGCGGTACTTC. This translates into CASSLGGRGYGRYF.